The clone carrying this T cell receptor beta chain was detected once. The antigen is not known. The germline gives CDR1 SGHTA, CDR2 FQGNSA. Trimming left V 1 base short and J 0 bases short, with 12 bases between. The CDR3 contains 17 residues. PCR involved 60 Vbeta and 13 Jbeta primers. Profiling relied on immunoSEQ multiplex PCR, and the TCRdb table lists in-frame clones only, not all of them. Of about 220,000 clones detected, approximately 80% appear once; the ten largest clones hold 0.71%. This specimen belongs to a study of cytomegalovirus exposure and HLA in healthy donors. Whole-study results and caveats: Presence/absence results assume similar sequencing depth per donor, which may not hold.

This TCR derives from a boy aged 2-9 years in good health and CMV-seronegative. The sample comprised PBMCs. This chain connects TRBV7-2 to TRBJ2-2, with a tentative D call TRBD1 (5 bases). For the CDR3, the DNA is TGTGCCAGCAGCTTAGTAGGGGTTACCGCGAACACCGGGGAGCTGTTTTTT. This codes for CASSLVGVTANTGELFF. The variable domain in full, completed from reference TRBV7-2 and TRBJ2-2, reads GAGVSQSPSNKVTEKGKDVELRCDPISGHTALYWYRQSLGQGLEFLIYFQGNSAPDKSGLPSDRFSAERTGGSVSTLTIQRTQQEDSAVYLCASSLVGVTANTGELFFGEGSRLTVL.